Listed here is a single TCR beta chain. As yet, its antigen is unknown. The sample comes from a study of T cells expressing NK-cell markers. Study as a whole: With respect to HCMV, most of the eight sequenced donors were seropositive, and one was seronegative. The study's findings and limits: In roughly 6 donors, dominant CD3+CD56+NKG2C+ clones formed roughly 1.0-7.5% of CD8+ cells. The same clonotypes also predominated in the CD3+CD56-NKG2C+ fraction of a few donors.

This CDR3 has 16 amino acids. The germline V gene has CDR1 ENHRY and CDR2 SYGVKD. Researchers built TCR beta cDNA using 5'RACE template switching with UMIs. TCRdb reprocessed the 5' RACE reads and reports one entry per CDR3 protein, with no DNA. This listing includes about 460,000 distinct CDR3 sequences. The chain couples TRBV10-3 to TRBJ2-2; TCRdb's assignment of TRBD2 cannot be checked, as there is no DNA. This receptor was taken from a woman aged 50 to 60 in good health. The sequenced sample was blood T cells: a sorted CD56 or NKG2C T cell subset, CD4+ or CD8+ T cells, or bulk PBMC T cells (not recorded which). This CDR3 reads CAVRTSGSLGTGELFF.